The entry below describes one TCR beta chain. Different DNA sequences within this sample yield the same CDR3. This CDR3 contains 13 residues. Trimming removed 3 bases at V and 4 bases at J, with 7 bases between. The V gene's germline CDR1 is SNHLY and CDR2 FYNNEI. This sample is part of a study of CD8+ T cells in alopecia areata. It was cDNA, reverse transcribed from extracted RNA, that served as the sequencing template. Measured with immunoSEQ multiplex PCR; TCRdb has only the in-frame clones, and not every one. The table has about 110,000 clones, 84% seen once; the top ten hold roughly 25%. The sample's treatment: oral pan-JAK inhibitor, 5-10 mg twice daily.

The sequence came from a human donor with alopecia areata. This specimen was CD8+ T cells sorted from blood, taken at week 24, from a patient treated with tofacitinib. J is TRBJ2-1 and V is TRBV2; D remains unclear. CDR3 residues: CASSDLGYNEQFF. CDR3 sequence (DNA): TGTGCCAGCAGTGATCTGGGGTACAATGAGCAGTTCTTC.